These 30 T cell receptor beta chains came from one sample sequenced in a study of T cells after yellow fever vaccination. Each CDR3 protein is one row after TCRdb ran MiXCR on the 5' RACE reads. Of roughly 250,000 distinct CDR3 sequences listed, roughly 13% are singletons. Specimen: CD4+ T cells sorted from PBMCs, collected 45 days after the yellow fever booster vaccination. The receptors come from a man younger than 40 who received the YFV17D yellow fever vaccine.

V usage is TRBV7-9 and J usage is TRBJ2-1, with D perhaps matching TRBD1 or TRBD2 (5 bases each). V lost 0 bases and J 7 bases, leaving 10 bases between the germline ends. This CDR3 is built from 14 residues. In germline, CDR1 is SEHNR, CDR2 FQNEAQ (reference sequence). CDR3 DNA sequence: TGTGCCAGCAGCTTAGCCGGGACCGTGAATGAGCAGTTCTTC. Its protein is CASSLAGTVNEQFF.

The gene calls are TRBV10-3 and TRBJ2-1, with 7 bases identical to TRBD2. This CDR3 has 14 amino acids. Germline CDR1 is ENHRY and CDR2 is SYGVKD. V lost 2 bases and J lost 9; bases outside the gene matches: 7. CDR3 sequence reads: CAISEAGVGGEQFF. The DNA of the CDR3 is TGTGCCATCAGTGAGGCGGGAGTAGGAGGTGAGCAGTTCTTC.

There are many counts of this clonotype. The rearrangement joins TRBV7-2 to TRBJ2-3; either TRBD1 or TRBD2 may supply D (5 bases each). From germline, CDR1 is SGHTA and CDR2 FQGNSA. V lost 6 bases and J lost 6, with 10 bases in between. The CDR3 is 12 amino acids. This CDR3 is CASSSRGDTQYF. In nucleotides, the CDR3 is TGTGCCAGCAGTAGCCGGGGCGATACGCAGTATTTT.

This clonotype was recorded many times. The chain carries TRBV12-3 or TRBV12-4 and TRBJ2-5; D uncertain. CDR3 length equals 13 residues. V was clipped by 2 bases and J by 2 bases, with 6 bases between them. CDR3 nucleotides: TGTGCCAGCAGTTTAAGTCAGCAAGAGACCCAGTACTTC. Translation: CASSLSQQETQYF.

This chain joins TRBV5-4 and TRBJ2-1; D is undetermined. Trimming took off 2 bases at V and 1 base at J, with 10 bases between the two ends. The CDR3 has 15 amino acids. Germline CDR1 is SGHNT and CDR2 is YYREEE (reference sequence). DNA of the CDR3: TGTGCCAGCAGCTTTGGTCCCCCTTCCTACAATGAGCAGTTCTTC. Translating gives CASSFGPPSYNEQFF. Using reference TRBV5-4 and TRBJ2-1 for the parts outside the CDR3, the full variable domain is ETGVTQSPTHLIKTRGQQVTLRCSSQSGHNTVSWYQQALGQGPQFIFQYYREEENGRGNFPPRFSGLQFPNYSSELNVNALELDDSALYLCASSFGPPSYNEQFFGPGTRLTVL.

This clonotype was observed a few times. This chain links TRBV28 with TRBJ2-3; D unresolved. The CDR3 covers 16 residues. Trimming left V 3 bases short and J 5 bases short, with 18 bases between. The germline V gene has CDR1 MDHEN and CDR2 SYDVKM. The CDR3 region has the DNA TGTGCCAGCAGTTTGATCCGTATAGTGAAGGGAGATACGCAGTATTTT. Encoded protein: CASSLIRIVKGDTQYF.

This clonotype was seen a few times. The chain couples TRBV29-1 to TRBJ1-2; TRBD1 matches 7 bases. The CDR3 contains 11 residues. Germline lookup yields CDR1 SQVTM and CDR2 ANQGSEA. V gave up 7 bases and J gave up 4 bases; unmatched junction bases: 3. The CDR3 region is CSGQGPYGYTF. The DNA of the CDR3 is TGCAGCGGACAGGGTCCCTATGGCTACACCTTC.

There are a few counts of this clonotype. The chain combines TRBV25-1 with TRBJ2-5, with D unclear. Trimming took 4 bases from V and 5 from J, leaving 17 bases between them. The CDR3 covers 15 residues. The V gene's germline CDR1 is MGHDK and CDR2 SYGVNS. CDR3 residues: CASSVYGSPLETQYF. CDR3 nucleotide sequence: TGTGCCAGCAGTGTATACGGGTCCCCATTGGAGACCCAGTACTTC.

There are a few counts of this clonotype. V usage is TRBV5-1 and J usage is TRBJ2-1, with 8 bases matching TRBD1. Germline V gene data show CDR1 as SGHRS and CDR2 as YFSETQ. CDR3 length: 14 amino acids. V lost 2 bases, J lost 4 bases, and 2 bases stayed unmatched. The CDR3 region is CASSFDRGYNEQFF. CDR3 sequence (DNA): TGCGCCAGCAGCTTCGACAGGGGTTACAATGAGCAGTTCTTC.

This chain uses TRBV28 with TRBJ2-7; perhaps TRBD1 as D (6 bases). The CDR3 is made up of 14 amino acids. Germline V CDR1 and CDR2: MDHEN, SYDVKM. V was pared by 3 bases and J by 3 bases, with 12 bases between. Here the CDR3 DNA reads TGTGCCAGCAGTTTGGTACAGGGCTTCTACGAGCAGTACTTC. Translating it yields CASSLVQGFYEQYF. Complete variable domain (other parts from reference TRBV28 and TRBJ2-7): DVKVTQSSRYLVKRTGEKVFLECVQDMDHENMFWYRQDPGLGLRLIYFSYDVKMKEKGDIPEGYSVSREKKERFSLILESASTNQTSMYLCASSLVQGFYEQYFGPGTRLTVT.

This clonotype was seen many times. This rearrangement joins TRBV24-1 to TRBJ2-3, with 9 bases matching TRBD2. Per germline, CDR1 KGHDR and CDR2 SFDVKD. Trimming at V came to 2 bases and at J to 2 bases, leaving 10 bases not matched to a gene. This CDR3 is built from 18 residues. CDR3 residues: CATSDSPATSGSTDTQYF. The DNA of the CDR3 is TGTGCCACCAGTGATTCCCCCGCGACTAGCGGCTCCACAGATACGCAGTATTTT.

This clonotype showed up just a few times. V usage is TRBV7-2 and J usage is TRBJ2-7; D may match TRBD1 or TRBD2 (5 bases each). The CDR3 runs 13 residues. CDR1 and CDR2 from the germline V gene are SGHTA and FQGNSA. Trimming took 2 bases from V and 6 from J, leaving 11 bases between them. The chain's CDR3 is CASSLNQRGEQYF. The CDR3 DNA is TGTGCCAGCAGCTTAAATCAGAGGGGCGAGCAGTACTTC.

Worth noting for this clonotype: A much larger clonotype is one base distant, so this may be a read error. The rearrangement links TRBV10-1 to TRBJ2-1; the match to TRBD2 covers 9 bases. The CDR3 has 13 amino acids. The germline CDR1 and CDR2 sequences are WNHNN and SYGVQD (reference sequence). Unmatched junction bases numbered 8, after V lost 8 bases and J lost 9 bases. In DNA form, the CDR3 reads TGCGCCAGCGGGACTAGCTGGACCGCTGAGCAGTTCTTC. It yields the protein CASGTSWTAEQFF.

The rearrangement links TRBV7-2 to TRBJ2-3, with 7 bases aligning to TRBD2. The junction had 4 bases not matched to a gene; V was cut back by 4 bases and J by 0 bases. CDR1 is SGHTA, CDR2 FQGNSA, per germline. CDR3 length equals 15 residues. The CDR3 loop reads CASSSTGLSTDTQYF. The CDR3 nucleotides read TGTGCCAGCAGCTCAACGGGACTAAGCACAGATACGCAGTATTTT.

This clonotype has only a few counts. The DNA of the CDR3 is TGCAGTGCTAGGCCGGGGATAAGCTATGGCTACACCTTC. This translates into CSARPGISYGYTF. The gene calls are TRBV20-1 and TRBJ1-2; no definite D call. Germline CDR1 reads DFQATT; CDR2 reads SNEGSKA (reference sequence). Deletions cut 3 bases from V and 4 bases from J, with 12 bases between. The CDR3 loop spans 13 amino acids.

This clonotype was seen a handful of times. The DNA of the CDR3 is TGCAGTGCTAGAGATCCTAGCGGGAAGGTCCGGTCCTACAATGAGCAGTTCTTC. It specifies CSARDPSGKVRSYNEQFF. This rearrangement joins TRBV20-1 to TRBJ2-1; 9 nucleotides align to TRBD2. The CDR3 is 18 residues long. Germline values: CDR1 DFQATT, CDR2 SNEGSKA (reference sequence). V shed 0 bases and J 1 base; nucleotides not matched to a gene: 10.

This clonotype was seen a handful of times. The J gene is TRBJ2-7, the V gene TRBV15; 9 nucleotides align to TRBD2. Germline V gives CDR1 LNHNV, CDR2 YYDKDF (reference sequence). The J segment lost 5 bases and the V segment lost 0 bases, leaving 14 bases of the junction unmatched. CDR3 length: 18 amino acids. CDR3 nucleotides: TGTGCCACCAGCAGAGATCGGAATCTAGCGGGGTATGACGACGAGCAGTACTTC. The encoded protein is CATSRDRNLAGYDDEQYF.

This clonotype was picked up many times. V gene TRBV5-1 combines with J gene TRBJ2-1; the D is unclear. This CDR3 has 16 residues. CDR1 SGHRS and CDR2 YFSETQ come from the germline V gene. The V and J ends lost 0 bases and 0 bases respectively, with 10 bases between them. CDR3 coding DNA: TGCGCCAGCAGCTTGGAACTGTCATCCTCCTACAATGAGCAGTTCTTC. Translated, it gives CASSLELSSSYNEQFF.

CDR3 region: CASSQDLRRLGSYEQYF. The CDR3 coding sequence is TGTGCCAGCAGCCAAGATCTTCGGCGTTTGGGCTCCTACGAGCAGTACTTC. The chain employs TRBV4-2 and TRBJ2-7; D remains unclear. Trimming took 0 bases from V and 0 from J, leaving 15 bases between them. This CDR3 has 17 amino acids. Germline V gene data show CDR1 as LGHNA and CDR2 as YNFKEQ.

Written as DNA, the CDR3 is TGTGCCAGCGGGACTAGCGGACTCAATGAGCAGTTCTTC. Its translation is CASGTSGLNEQFF. The V and J genes are TRBV7-2 and TRBJ2-1, with 11 bases that match TRBD2. The CDR3 has 13 amino acids. The germline CDR1 and CDR2 sequences are SGHTA and FQGNSA. With 8 bases clipped from V and 6 bases from J, the junction kept 3 bases outside the gene matches. The variable domain in full, with the rest retrieved from reference TRBV7-2 and TRBJ2-1, is GAGVSQSPSNKVTEKGKDVELRCDPISGHTALYWYRQSLGQGLEFLIYFQGNSAPDKSGLPSDRFSAERTGGSVSTLTIQRTQQEDSAVYLCASGTSGLNEQFFGPGTRLTVL.

In its sample, this clonotype was seen a few times. J is TRBJ2-7 and V is TRBV4-3, with 7 bases identical to TRBD2. J lost 4 bases, V lost 0 bases, and 6 bases had no gene match. Looked up from germline, CDR1 is LGHNA and CDR2 is YSLEER. The CDR3 contains 15 residues. The CDR3: CASSQEGTIIYEQYF. The CDR3 nucleotides are TGCGCCAGCAGCCAAGAAGGGACTATCATATACGAGCAGTACTTC.

This clonotype turned up a few times. As DNA, the CDR3 is TGTGCCAGCAGCCGACAGGGCTACGGCACTGAAGCTTTCTTT. It codes for CASSRQGYGTEAFF. The V call is TRBV3-1, the J call TRBJ1-1, with 7 bases identical to TRBD1. V lost 4 bases to trimming and J lost 4 bases; unmatched junction nucleotides: 6. Per germline, CDR1 LGHDT and CDR2 YNNKEL (reference sequence). The length of the CDR3 is 14 residues.

The chain carries TRBV20-1 and TRBJ2-4; 7 bases map to TRBD1. Germline CDR1 DFQATT, CDR2 SNEGSKA (reference sequence). The V segment lost 6 bases and the J segment 6 bases; nucleotides outside the gene matches: 14. The CDR3 is 15 amino acids. In nucleotides, the CDR3 is TGCAGTGCCCCACATCAAGGCCGACAGGGAAACATTCAGTACTTC. Translation: CSAPHQGRQGNIQYF.

This clonotype was seen more than once but under ten times. V is TRBV6-2 or TRBV6-3 and J is TRBJ1-1; 10 nucleotides line up with TRBD1. V was clipped by 6 bases and J by 2 bases; unmatched bases: 3. The CDR3 spans 14 residues. The V gene's germline CDR1 is MNHEY and CDR2 SVGEGT. The CDR3 nucleotides are TGTGCCAGCAGAAGGGACAGGGGAAACACTGAAGCTTTCTTT. Its protein product is CASRRDRGNTEAFF.

The chain carries TRBV5-1 and TRBJ2-1, with D perhaps TRBD2 (5 bases). Germline values: CDR1 SGHRS, CDR2 YFSETQ. This CDR3 spans 16 amino acids. The V gene lost 0 bases and the J gene lost 10 bases, with 20 bases spanning the gap. The CDR3 here is CASSLEGGQVVAEQFF. The CDR3 nucleotides read TGCGCCAGCAGCTTGGAGGGCGGGCAGGTCGTTGCGGAGCAGTTCTTC.

This clonotype was observed at least ten times. This rearrangement joins TRBV20-1 to TRBJ2-7; D gene uncertain. Germline V lookup: CDR1 DFQATT, CDR2 SNEGSKA (reference sequence). The CDR3 runs to 12 residues. V lost 1 base and J lost 5, with 9 bases in between. CDR3 sequence (DNA): TGCAGTGCTAGAGTACGGTCCCACGAGCAGTACTTC. Encoded protein: CSARVRSHEQYF.

The V gene is TRBV5-1, the J gene TRBJ1-5, with a weak D call TRBD1 (5 bases). V lost 3 bases and J 3 bases, leaving 13 bases between the germline ends. This CDR3 region has 15 residues. Germline V lookup: CDR1 SGHRS, CDR2 YFSETQ. The CDR3 region has the DNA TGCGCCAGCAGCTGGGGGATAGGGGTCAATCAGCCCCAGCATTTT. Its translation is CASSWGIGVNQPQHF.

Details on this clonotype: One junction end disagrees with the germline gene, perhaps due to a read error. This rearrangement joins TRBV3-1 to TRBJ1-4; D ambiguous. There are 12 residues in the CDR3. CDR1 LGHDT and CDR2 YNNKEL come from the germline V gene (reference sequence). As DNA, the CDR3 is TGTGCCAGCAGCCAGTTTGGTGGGGTTCTGGTTTTT. It is translated as CASSQFGGVLVF.

This clonotype occurred many times. This chain uses TRBV12-3 or TRBV12-4 with TRBJ1-2, with 8 bases lining up with TRBD1. The CDR3 runs 13 residues. J gave up 5 bases and V 5 bases, and 4 bases lay outside the gene matches. The CDR3 DNA is TGTGCCAGCAGTGCGGGACAGGCGTATGGCTACACCTTC. Protein product: CASSAGQAYGYTF.

DNA of the CDR3: TGTGCCAGTAGTGGCCAGCGGGAGCGAGAGACCCAGTACTTC. Translated, it gives CASSGQRERETQYF. The chain joins TRBV19 to TRBJ2-5, with TRBD2 matching over 8 bases. CDR3 size: 14 residues. Looked up from germline, CDR1 is LNHDA and CDR2 is SQIVND (reference sequence). With V trimmed by 5 bases and J by 4 bases, 6 bases remained unmatched.